The 21 T cell receptor beta chains given below trace back to one sample, sequenced in a study of response to subunit inactivated influenza vaccine (dated by TCRdb to the late 2010s). The library was obtained by RT-PCR. Instrument on record: Illumina HiSeq 2500. TCRdb itself trimmed the public reads at Q25 with fastp, ran MiXCR and retained productive beta chains. Rows matching on CDR3 protein sequence are summarized as one entry with the most common DNA and genes. In all, the sample holds about 620,000 distinct CDR3 sequences, and 12% of those were seen once. The top ten constitute roughly 10% of the sample. Sequenced material: PBMCs from blood, taken on the day of vaccination. Receptor source: a man aged 50-59 years who received an inactivated influenza vaccine. Donor details come from another sample of the same person, matched by shared clones.

The gene calls are TRBV4-3 and TRBJ2-3; no clear D. The CDR3 extends over 15 amino acids. Trimming shortened V by 1 base and J by 2 bases, and 10 bases separated the two germline ends. The germline CDR1 and CDR2 sequences are LGHNA and YSLEER. In DNA form, the CDR3 reads TGCGCCAGCAGCCAAGTACTGTACACCACAGATACGCAGTATTTT. It specifies CASSQVLYTTDTQYF.

The rearrangement links TRBV5-1 to TRBJ2-1; no definite D call. This CDR3 region has 16 residues. Germline V gene lookup returns CDR1 SGHRS and CDR2 YFSETQ. Trimming took 1 base from V and 9 from J, leaving 20 bases between them. CDR3 protein: CASSLIGILTSGEQFF. The DNA for the CDR3 is TGCGCCAGCAGCTTGATTGGGATACTTACAAGTGGTGAGCAGTTCTTC.

This clonotype has a handful of counts. The chain uses TRBV5-5 and TRBJ2-2; D is perhaps TRBD1 (6 bases). The CDR3 contains 14 residues. The V gene lost 6 bases and the J gene lost 7 bases, with 16 bases spanning the gap. Germline CDR1 and CDR2: SGHKS and YYEKEE (reference sequence). The CDR3: CASKIQGSDGELFF. CDR3 DNA: TGTGCCAGCAAGATACAGGGATCAGACGGGGAGCTGTTTTTT.

This clonotype has more than one count but fewer than ten. The chain carries TRBV19 and TRBJ2-7; 7 positions agree with TRBD1. CDR3 size: 14 residues. Germline CDR1 LNHDA, CDR2 SQIVND (reference sequence). V gave up 0 bases and J gave up 4 bases; unmatched junction bases: 3. The CDR3 DNA sequence: TGTGCCAGTAGTATAGACGGGACAGTGTACGAGCAGTACTTC. The encoded protein is CASSIDGTVYEQYF.

Ten or more counts support this clonotype. The rearrangement joins TRBV5-1 to TRBJ2-3, with 9 bases that match TRBD1. J gave up 3 bases and V 0 bases, and 5 bases lay outside the gene matches. The CDR3 extends over 16 amino acids. Germline V gives CDR1 SGHRS, CDR2 YFSETQ. CDR3 coding DNA: TGCGCCAGCAGCTTGGTTTACAGGGGGCGAACAGATACGCAGTATTTT. It encodes CASSLVYRGRTDTQYF.

This clonotype was observed a handful of times. This sequence joins TRBV5-1 and TRBJ1-4; D remains ambiguous. V lost 2 bases to trimming and J lost 2 bases, with 13 bases between them. There are 16 residues in the CDR3. Germline CDR1 and CDR2: SGHRS and YFSETQ. DNA for the CDR3: TGCGCCAGCAGCTTCGGGCGGAGTCGGACTAATGAAAAACTGTTTTTT. Translated: CASSFGRSRTNEKLFF.

The chain combines TRBV20-1 with TRBJ2-1; 11 bases match TRBD1. The V and J ends lost 1 base and 4 bases, in that order; junction bases with no gene match: 3. Germline CDR1 is DFQATT and CDR2 is SNEGSKA (reference sequence). This CDR3 has 15 amino acids. In DNA, the CDR3 is TGCAGTGCTAGAGGTGGGACAGGGGGTTACAATGAGCAGTTCTTC. As protein: CSARGGTGGYNEQFF.

This clonotype was detected many times. This rearrangement joins TRBV5-1 to TRBJ1-5; tentatively, D is TRBD1 (5 bases). Germline assignment: CDR1 SGHRS and CDR2 YFSETQ. Trimming cost V 5 bases and J 4 bases, with 16 bases left between them. The CDR3 spans 15 residues. The CDR3 bases are TGCGCCAGCAGGGTCCGGCCGGGGGGAAATCAGCCCCAGCATTTT. This sequence encodes CASRVRPGGNQPQHF.

V gene TRBV20-1 combines with J gene TRBJ2-7; TRBD2 matches 9 bases. This CDR3 is 13 amino acids long. The germline V gene encodes CDR1 DFQATT and CDR2 SNEGSKA (reference sequence). With V trimmed by 4 bases and J by 1 base, 2 bases remained unmatched. The CDR3: CSATSGASYEQYF. In DNA, the CDR3 is TGCAGTGCTACTAGCGGGGCTTCCTACGAGCAGTACTTC.

This clonotype was seen a handful of times. This chain links TRBV7-9 with TRBJ2-5; D perhaps matches TRBD2 (7 bases). V was trimmed by 5 bases and J by 5 bases, leaving 18 bases between them. The length of the CDR3 is 15 residues. The germline V gene encodes CDR1 SEHNR and CDR2 FQNEAQ (reference sequence). The CDR3 loop reads CASSDRDIGGETQYF. CDR3 sequence (DNA): TGTGCCAGCAGCGACCGGGACATCGGGGGGGAGACCCAGTACTTC.

The V and J genes are TRBV6-1 and TRBJ2-7; D could derive from TRBD1 or TRBD2 (6 bases each). The germline V gene has CDR1 MNHNS and CDR2 SASEGT. V dropped 4 bases and J dropped 1 base, with 14 bases sitting between them. The CDR3 totals 15 residues. The CDR3 sequence is CASSVSGAKSYEQYF. The DNA for the CDR3 is TGTGCCAGCAGTGTGTCGGGGGCAAAATCCTACGAGCAGTACTTC.

This clonotype came up many times. Here the CDR3 reads CASSQERLVAKNIQYF. CDR3 nucleotide sequence: TGCGCCAGCAGCCAAGAGCGGTTGGTAGCCAAAAACATTCAGTACTTC. V gene TRBV4-3 combines with J gene TRBJ2-4; no definite D call. This CDR3 has 16 amino acids. Germline CDR1 LGHNA, CDR2 YSLEER. Trimming removed 0 bases at V and 0 bases at J, with 9 bases between.

This clonotype appeared a few times. CDR3 region: CASRGDFVPYNEQFF. DNA for the CDR3: TGTGCCAGCAGGGGGGACTTTGTTCCCTACAATGAGCAGTTCTTC. The rearrangement links TRBV28 to TRBJ2-1, with D possibly TRBD2 on 6 matching bases. Trimming removed 6 bases from V and 2 bases from J, with 14 bases in between. The CDR3 sequence is 15 residues long. Germline CDR1 and CDR2: MDHEN and SYDVKM. Supplemented by reference TRBV28 and TRBJ2-1, the full variable domain reads DVKVTQSSRYLVKRTGEKVFLECVQDMDHENMFWYRQDPGLGLRLIYFSYDVKMKEKGDIPEGYSVSREKKERFSLILESASTNQTSMYLCASRGDFVPYNEQFFGPGTRLTVL.

In this sample, this clonotype turned up a few times. J is TRBJ1-1 and V is TRBV7-2; the D is unclear. The germline V gene encodes CDR1 SGHTA and CDR2 FQGNSA. This CDR3 region has 12 residues. The ends were cut back, 6 bases at V and 1 base at J, with 6 bases in the middle. The CDR3 nucleotides read TGTGCCAGCAGGTCCTCGAACACTGAAGCTTTCTTT. This gives the protein CASRSSNTEAFF.

V is TRBV7-6 and J is TRBJ2-1; 8 bases map to TRBD2. Trimming cost V 6 bases and J 0 bases; bases outside gene matches: 16. From germline, CDR1 is SGHVS and CDR2 FNYEAQ. The CDR3 has 19 amino acids. The CDR3 sequence is CASRKGGAERENSYNEQFF. In DNA form, the CDR3 reads TGTGCCAGCAGGAAGGGGGGTGCCGAGCGGGAGAACTCCTACAATGAGCAGTTCTTC.

The chain has TRBV5-6 and TRBJ1-1; possible D gene TRBD1, 6 bases. Trimming cost V 3 bases and J 8 bases, with 14 bases left between them. The CDR3 consists of 13 residues. Looked up from germline, CDR1 is SGHDT and CDR2 is YYEEEE. CDR3: CASSSVRGPEAFF. The CDR3 DNA is TGTGCCAGCAGCTCGGTCAGGGGTCCCGAAGCTTTCTTT.

V and J are TRBV5-1 and TRBJ2-1, with TRBD1 matching over 9 bases. V was pared by 0 bases and J by 13 bases, with 2 bases of the junction left unmatched. This CDR3 contains 12 residues. Germline CDR1 is SGHRS and CDR2 is YFSETQ. CDR3 loop: CASSLDRGRQFF. The CDR3 DNA sequence: TGCGCCAGCAGCTTGGACAGGGGGCGTCAGTTCTTC.

The chain combines TRBV12-3 or TRBV12-4 with TRBJ2-1; D gene uncertain. There are 14 residues in the CDR3. V dropped 3 bases and J dropped 0 bases, with 6 bases sitting between them. CDR3: CASSFGASYNEQFF. CDR3 sequence (DNA): TGTGCCAGCAGTTTTGGCGCCTCCTACAATGAGCAGTTCTTC.

The sample holds a few counts of this clonotype. The chain uses TRBV12-3 or TRBV12-4 and TRBJ2-3; D gene ambiguous. The CDR3 length is 12 residues. Trimming left V 3 bases short and J 4 bases short, with 5 bases between. CDR3 DNA: TGTGCCAGCAGTTTTCTGTCAGATACGCAGTATTTT. This translates into CASSFLSDTQYF.

The chain carries TRBV15 and TRBJ2-4; possibly TRBD1 for D (7 bases). V lost 3 bases, J lost 3 bases, and 15 bases lay in between. This CDR3 has 16 residues. Germline-derived CDR1 and CDR2 are LNHNV and YYDKDF (reference sequence). The CDR3: CATSRGRGTYKNIQYF. DNA of the CDR3: TGTGCCACCAGCAGGGGCAGGGGGACTTACAAAAACATTCAGTACTTC.

The J gene is TRBJ1-2, the V gene TRBV5-1; tentatively, D is TRBD1 (6 bases). CDR1 is SGHRS and CDR2 is YFSETQ in the germline V gene. The ends were cut back, 4 bases at V and 8 bases at J, with 15 bases in the middle. The CDR3 totals 13 residues. The CDR3: CASSKGGPGGYTF. CDR3 nucleotides: TGCGCCAGCAGCAAAGGGGGACCAGGCGGCTACACCTTC.